What follows are 4 T cell receptor beta chains derived from one specimen sequenced in a study of T cells in Graves' hyperthyroidism and ophthalmopathy. From RNA transcripts, TCR beta CDR3 regions were amplified. A set of HTBI primers served as the primers for a first-round RT-PCR of the TCR CDR3. TCRdb reprocessed the multiplex PCR reads via MiXCR and lists one record per CDR3 protein. The sample records 250,000 or so distinct CDR3 sequences, roughly 15% being singletons. Input material: blood. These receptors were taken from a woman aged 45 to 65 with Graves' hyperthyroidism that later progressed to Graves' ophthalmopathy.

This clonotype was detected a few times. The chain employs TRBV20-1 and TRBJ2-7; possibly TRBD1 or TRBD2 for D (5 bases each). Germline V gene sequence: CDR1 DFQATT, CDR2 SNEGSKA (reference sequence). The CDR3 contains 15 residues. Trimming shortened V by 6 bases and J by 5 bases, and 23 bases separated the two germline ends. CDR3 region: CSAPMRGRAGDEQYF. The CDR3 DNA reads as TGCAGTGCCCCCATGAGGGGCAGGGCCGGCGACGAGCAGTACTTC.

This clonotype came up many times. The chain employs TRBV27 and TRBJ1-2, with unresolved D. In germline, CDR1 is MNHEY, CDR2 SMNVEV (reference sequence). Trimming took 6 bases from V and 8 from J, leaving 16 bases between them. The CDR3 sequence is 13 residues long. Written as DNA, the CDR3 is TGTGCCAGCAGCAGAGAGGCAAGGCGGGGCTACACCTTC. Translating it yields CASSREARRGYTF.

The chain recombines TRBV11-2 with TRBJ1-2; D perhaps matches TRBD1 (6 bases). Germline CDR1 SGHAT, CDR2 FQNNGV. The CDR3 sequence is 12 residues long. Between the trimmed V and J ends, which lost 5 bases and 8 bases, there was a span of 12 bases. The CDR3 bases are TGTGCCAGCAGCGCGCAGGGGCAGGGCTACACCTTC. It translates to CASSAQGQGYTF. The entire variable domain, with the rest obtained from reference TRBV11-2 and TRBJ1-2, is as follows: EAGVAQSPRYKIIEKRQSVAFWCNPISGHATLYWYQQILGQGPKLLIQFQNNGVVDDSQLPKDRFSAERLKGVDSTLKIQPAKLEDSAVYLCASSAQGQGYTFGSGTRLTVV.

This clonotype was picked up many times. At one end the junction does not follow the germline gene, possibly because of a read error. This chain links TRBV11-2 with TRBJ2-7, with unresolved D. This CDR3 spans 14 amino acids. The germline CDR1 and CDR2 sequences are SGHAT and FQNNGV. CDR3 loop: CASSLGFSSHEQYF. The CDR3 DNA sequence: TGTGCCAGCAGCTTGGGGTTCTCCTCCCACGAGCAGTACTTC.